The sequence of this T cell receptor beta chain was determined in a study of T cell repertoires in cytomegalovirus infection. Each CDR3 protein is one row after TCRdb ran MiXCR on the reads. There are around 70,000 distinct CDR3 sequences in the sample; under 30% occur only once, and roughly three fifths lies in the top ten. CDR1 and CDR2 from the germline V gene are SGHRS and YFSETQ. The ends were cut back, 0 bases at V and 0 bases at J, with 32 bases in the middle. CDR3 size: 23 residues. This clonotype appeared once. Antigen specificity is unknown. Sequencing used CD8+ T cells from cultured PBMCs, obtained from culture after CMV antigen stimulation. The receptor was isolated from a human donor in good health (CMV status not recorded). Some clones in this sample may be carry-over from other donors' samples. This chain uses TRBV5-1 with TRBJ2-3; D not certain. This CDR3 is CASSLVIPSGLHQGVVSTDTQYF. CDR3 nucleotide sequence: TGCGCCAGCAGCTTGGTCATCCCATCCGGGCTGCACCAAGGAGTTGTTAGCACAGATACGCAGTATTTT.